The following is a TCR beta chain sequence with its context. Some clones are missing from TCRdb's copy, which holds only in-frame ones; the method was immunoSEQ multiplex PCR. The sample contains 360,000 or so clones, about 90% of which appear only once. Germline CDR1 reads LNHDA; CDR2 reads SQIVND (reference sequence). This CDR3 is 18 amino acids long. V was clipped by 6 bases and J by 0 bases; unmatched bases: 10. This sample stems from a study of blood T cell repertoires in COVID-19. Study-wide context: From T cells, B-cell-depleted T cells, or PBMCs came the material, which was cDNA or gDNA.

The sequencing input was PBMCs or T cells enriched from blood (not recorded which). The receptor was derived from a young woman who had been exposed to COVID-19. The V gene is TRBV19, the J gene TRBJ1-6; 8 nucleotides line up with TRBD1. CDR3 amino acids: CASRGQGATDSYNSPLHF. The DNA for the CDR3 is TGTGCCAGTAGAGGGCAGGGGGCGACGGACTCCTATAATTCACCCCTCCACTTT.